The present TCR beta chain was sequenced within a study of cytomegalovirus exposure and HLA in healthy donors. Study overall: HLA-typed donors contributed some 87 million unique TCRs, which were held in an early data release. The study, taken as a whole, reports: TCR beta sequences reportedly predicted most subjects' HLA-A and HLA-B alleles accurately.

This clone was counted between two and nine times. Its antigen remains unidentified. It was with 60 Vbeta and 13 Jbeta primers that the PCR ran. Per the original methods: It was a later analysis that counted 83 million or so unique TCR beta chains, of which about 10 million were shared. Sequencing was performed with immunoSEQ multiplex PCR; in TCRdb, only in-frame clones are kept and a portion is missing. V, J and clone size derive from that table, while D and trimming were established from the DNA sequence. There are about 120,000 clones in the sample; around 78% occur only once, and about 3.3% lies in the top ten. The ends lost 1 base at V and 1 base at J; junction bases unmatched: 1. This CDR3 comprises 16 residues. Germline V gene sequence: CDR1 SGHDN, CDR2 FVKESK.

The sample was PBMCs. This chain links TRBV14 with TRBJ2-2; 9 positions agree with TRBD2. This TCR came from a woman aged 30 to 39 in good health and CMV-seropositive. CDR3 sequence reads: CASSQALAGNTGELFF. The DNA of the CDR3 is TGTGCCAGCAGCCAAGCACTAGCGGGGAACACCGGGGAGCTGTTTTTT.